The 22 T cell receptor beta chains below come from one sample, sequenced in a study of blood T cell repertoires in COVID-19 (dated by TCRdb to 2018 to 2020). The library relied on the immunoSEQ multiplex PCR assay. TCRdb's version of the immuneACCESS table is confined to in-frame rearrangements and falls short of the full clone set. An unresolved V gene accounts for under half of the shortfall where checked; the remainder is of unknown origin. The sample table records about 150,000 clones; about 80% of these occur just once. The ten largest make up roughly 13% of the sample. Sequenced input: peripheral blood. The receptor source for this set is a man in his 70s who had recovered from COVID-19.

This clone was observed a single time. The J gene is TRBJ2-7, the V gene TRBV6-1; D gene unclear. CDR1 is MNHNS, CDR2 SASEGT, per germline. This CDR3 contains 15 residues. V dropped 0 bases and J dropped 2 bases, with 11 bases sitting between them. In nucleotides, the CDR3 is TGTGCCAGCAGTGAAGCTTTTTACGGTCCCTACGAGCAGTACTTC. It specifies CASSEAFYGPYEQYF.

CDR3 DNA sequence: TGTGCCAGCAGCCAATTGTCGAGCTACGAGCAGTACTTC. It translates to CASSQLSSYEQYF. The J gene is TRBJ2-7, the V gene TRBV3-1 (or the pseudogene TRBV3-2); D unclear. CDR1 and CDR2 from the germline V gene are LGHDT and YNNKEL (reference sequence). The CDR3 runs to 13 residues. Between the trimmed V and J ends, which lost 2 bases and 3 bases, there was a span of 8 bases.

This clone showed up just once. The chain employs TRBV6-1 and TRBJ1-2, with 8 nucleotides matching TRBD1. J gave up 0 bases and V 2 bases, and 2 bases lay outside the gene matches. The CDR3 sequence is 15 residues long. Per germline, CDR1 MNHNS and CDR2 SASEGT. CDR3 coding DNA: TGTGCCAGCAGTGAATGGGACAGGACTAACTATGGCTACACCTTC. It encodes CASSEWDRTNYGYTF.

This chain joins TRBV19 and TRBJ1-6; D ambiguous. With 10 bases removed from V and 5 bases from J, the gap between germline ends came to 15 bases. The V gene's germline CDR1 is LNHDA and CDR2 SQIVND (reference sequence). CDR3 length: 14 amino acids. The CDR3 DNA is TGTGCCACACGAAGCGAGAGAAATAATTCACCCCTCCACTTT. It yields the protein CATRSERNNSPLHF.

The chain carries TRBV4-1 and TRBJ1-4; a possible D gene is TRBD1 (5 bases). V was pared by 1 base and J by 7 bases, with 16 bases between. Germline CDR1 and CDR2: MGHRA and YSYEKL. The CDR3 is made up of 16 amino acids. The DNA for the CDR3 is TGCGCCAGCAGCCAAGTTGGCGGGGGGGTTAGTGAAAAACTGTTTTTT. It is translated as CASSQVGGGVSEKLFF.

The chain links TRBV28 to TRBJ2-7; D perhaps matches TRBD1 (6 bases). V was clipped by 5 bases and J by 4 bases, with 9 bases between them. CDR3 length: 12 residues. CDR1 and CDR2 (germline): MDHEN, SYDVKM. The CDR3 protein is CASSTQGYEQYF. The CDR3 DNA reads as TGTGCCAGCAGTACACAGGGTTACGAGCAGTACTTC. The complete variable domain, with remaining parts taken from reference TRBV28 and TRBJ2-7, reads DVKVTQSSRYLVKRTGEKVFLECVQDMDHENMFWYRQDPGLGLRLIYFSYDVKMKEKGDIPEGYSVSREKKERFSLILESASTNQTSMYLCASSTQGYEQYFGPGTRLTVT.

The rearrangement uses TRBV5-1 and TRBJ1-1, with D possibly TRBD1 on 6 matching bases. CDR1 SGHRS and CDR2 YFSETQ come from the germline V gene. CDR3 length equals 14 residues. The V gene lost 1 base and the J gene lost 4 bases, with 11 bases spanning the gap. CDR3 sequence reads: CASSLRGAGTEAFF. The CDR3 DNA sequence: TGCGCCAGCAGCTTGCGGGGGGCCGGCACTGAAGCTTTCTTT.

The J gene is TRBJ2-7, the V gene TRBV5-1; D is possibly TRBD1 (6 bases). V was shortened by 4 bases and J by 0 bases, with 17 bases between the two germline ends. The CDR3 runs 16 residues. Per germline, CDR1 SGHRS and CDR2 YFSETQ. CDR3 bases: TGCGCCAGCAGCACCACAGGGAATCGGGGCTCCTACGAGCAGTACTTC. This gives the protein CASSTTGNRGSYEQYF. The full variable domain, completed using reference TRBV5-1 and TRBJ2-7, is KAGVTQTPRYLIKTRGQQVTLSCSPISGHRSVSWYQQTPGQGLQFLFEYFSETQRNKGNFPGRFSGRQFSNSRSEMNVSTLELGDSALYLCASSTTGNRGSYEQYFGPGTRLTVT.

The J gene is TRBJ2-2, the V gene TRBV28, with 9 positions matching TRBD2. The CDR3 contains 16 residues. The J segment lost 5 bases and the V segment lost 2 bases, leaving 6 bases of the junction unmatched. Germline lookup yields CDR1 MDHEN and CDR2 SYDVKM. The CDR3 sequence: CASSLVIAGETGELFF. The DNA for the CDR3 is TGTGCCAGCAGTTTAGTTATAGCGGGAGAAACCGGGGAGCTGTTTTTT.

The CDR3 region is CSVEPDRANYGYTF. In DNA form, the CDR3 reads TGCAGCGTTGAACCGGACAGGGCTAACTATGGCTACACCTTC. The chain has TRBV29-1 and TRBJ1-2, with 8 nucleotides matching TRBD1. The germline V gene encodes CDR1 SQVTM and CDR2 ANQGSEA. The CDR3 contains 14 residues. Trimming at V came to 2 bases and at J to 0 bases, leaving 2 bases not matched to a gene.

This chain joins TRBV7-8 and TRBJ1-2; TRBD1 is a possible D gene (5 bases). There are 13 residues in the CDR3. Trimming cost V 6 bases and J 4 bases, with 12 bases left between them. The V gene's germline CDR1 is SGHVS and CDR2 FQNEAQ. The CDR3 DNA reads as TGTGCCAGCAGGGGGGGGGAGGCCTATGGCTACACCTTC. As protein: CASRGGEAYGYTF.

This chain joins TRBV12-3 or TRBV12-4 and TRBJ2-3, with TRBD2 matching over 7 bases. V lost 8 bases, J lost 6 bases, and 5 bases stayed unmatched. The CDR3 has 12 residues. In DNA form, the CDR3 reads TGTGCCAGCTCCTTTAGCGGGGATACGCAGTATTTT. It codes for CASSFSGDTQYF.

The genes are TRBV7-8 and TRBJ1-6; 8 bases align to TRBD1. V was pared by 7 bases and J by 10 bases, with 12 bases of the junction left unmatched. CDR1 and CDR2 from the germline V gene are SGHVS and FQNEAQ. This CDR3 has 15 amino acids. The CDR3 is CASTVLWTGNSPLHF. As DNA, the CDR3 is TGTGCCAGCACCGTTTTATGGACAGGGAACTCACCCCTCCACTTT.

The gene calls are TRBV4-2 and TRBJ1-1; a weak D match, TRBD1 (5 bases). Looked up from germline, CDR1 is LGHNA and CDR2 is YNFKEQ. V lost 3 bases and J lost 2, with 10 bases in between. The CDR3 covers 14 residues. As DNA, the CDR3 is TGTGCCAGCAGCCAGGGGGAGGGCAACACTGAAGCTTTCTTT. Its protein product is CASSQGEGNTEAFF.

The table lists this clone with a count of one. V usage is TRBV7-3 and J usage is TRBJ2-7, with 15 bases aligning to TRBD2. Germline CDR1 SGHTA, CDR2 FQGTGA. This CDR3 region has 18 residues. Germline trimming cut 5 bases from V and 4 bases from J; bases unmatched to any gene: 12. The CDR3 spells CASSPRTSGRARVYEQYF. The CDR3 DNA follows: TGTGCCAGCAGCCCTCGGACTAGCGGGAGGGCCCGGGTTTACGAGCAGTACTTC.

Only a few counts were recorded for this clone. The chain employs TRBV11-2 and TRBJ1-4; D uncertain. This CDR3 contains 16 residues. The V end lost 1 base, the J end lost 0 bases, and 9 bases lay between the germline ends. The germline V gene encodes CDR1 SGHAT and CDR2 FQNNGV. The CDR3 loop is CASSLGAAPTNEKLFF. CDR3 in DNA: TGTGCCAGCAGCTTAGGCGCTGCTCCAACTAATGAAAAACTGTTTTTT. Based on the CDR3 plus reference TRBV11-2 and TRBJ1-4, the full variable domain is EAGVAQSPRYKIIEKRQSVAFWCNPISGHATLYWYQQILGQGPKLLIQFQNNGVVDDSQLPKDRFSAERLKGVDSTLKIQPAKLEDSAVYLCASSLGAAPTNEKLFFGSGTQLSVL.

The rearrangement links TRBV6-6 to TRBJ1-6; a possible D gene is TRBD1 (6 bases). CDR1 is MNHNY and CDR2 is SVGAGI in the germline V gene (reference sequence). Trimming pared 4 bases from V and 12 bases from J, leaving 7 bases between. CDR3 length equals 11 residues. The CDR3 DNA follows: TGTGCCAGCAGTTTCAGGGGACCCCTCCACTTT. As protein: CASSFRGPLHF.

J is TRBJ2-1 and V is TRBV5-1, with 7 bases identical to TRBD2. Germline CDR1 and CDR2: SGHRS and YFSETQ. Unmatched junction bases numbered 6, after V lost 3 bases and J lost 0 bases. The CDR3 length is 16 residues. The CDR3 region has the DNA TGCGCCAGCAGCTCTGGAGCGGGGCGCTCCTACAATGAGCAGTTCTTC. Residues: CASSSGAGRSYNEQFF.

The table lists this clone with a few counts. In nucleotides, the CDR3 is TGCGCCAGCAGCCAGGGGACTAGCGGGAGGGCCGGGTACACCGGGGAGCTGTTTTTT. This translates into CASSQGTSGRAGYTGELFF. The V gene is TRBV4-3, the J gene TRBJ2-2, with TRBD2 identical over 16 bases. The CDR3 has 19 amino acids. Germline V gene sequence: CDR1 LGHNA, CDR2 YSLEER. V trimming: 3 bases; J trimming: 3 bases; junction bases outside the gene matches: 7.

The CDR3 is CASSEQGNYGYTF. The DNA for the CDR3 is TGTGCCAGCAGCGAACAGGGGAACTATGGCTACACCTTC. The genes are TRBV5-6 and TRBJ1-2; 7 nucleotides line up with TRBD1. V dropped 4 bases and J dropped 2; count of bases not matched to a gene: 2. This CDR3 has 13 amino acids. Germline V CDR1 and CDR2: SGHDT, YYEEEE.

The chain couples TRBV5-1 to TRBJ2-7; TRBD2 agrees at 8 bases. After removal of 5 bases from V and 2 bases from J, the junction contained 9 bases not matched to a gene. Looked up from germline, CDR1 is SGHRS and CDR2 is YFSETQ. This CDR3 contains 15 residues. The CDR3, as DNA: TGCGCCAGCAGGCCTATAGCGGGACCCGCCTACGAGCAGTACTTC. Its protein product is CASRPIAGPAYEQYF. The full variable domain, in which reference TRBV5-1 and TRBJ2-7 provide the parts outside the CDR3, is KAGVTQTPRYLIKTRGQQVTLSCSPISGHRSVSWYQQTPGQGLQFLFEYFSETQRNKGNFPGRFSGRQFSNSRSEMNVSTLELGDSALYLCASRPIAGPAYEQYFGPGTRLTVT.

This chain connects TRBV11-2 to TRBJ1-5; D call uncertain. CDR1 is SGHAT and CDR2 is FQNNGV in the germline V gene. V lost 3 bases and J lost 3, with 6 bases in between. This CDR3 is 13 amino acids long. The CDR3 sequence is CASSFSDNQPQHF. The DNA for the CDR3 is TGTGCCAGCAGCTTCAGTGACAATCAGCCCCAGCATTTT.